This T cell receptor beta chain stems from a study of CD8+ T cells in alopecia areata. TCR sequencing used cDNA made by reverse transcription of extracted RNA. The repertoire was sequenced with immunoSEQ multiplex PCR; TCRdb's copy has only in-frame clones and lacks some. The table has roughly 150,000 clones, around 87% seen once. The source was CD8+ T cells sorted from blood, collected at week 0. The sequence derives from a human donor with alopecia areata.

The CDR3: CASSFAHEQYF. DNA of the CDR3: TGTGCCAGCAGCTTTGCGCACGAGCAGTACTTC. This chain connects TRBV5-4 to TRBJ2-7; the D is unclear. Germline V lookup: CDR1 SGHNT, CDR2 YYREEE (reference sequence). The V gene lost 2 bases and the J gene lost 5 bases, with 5 bases spanning the gap. The length of the CDR3 is 11 residues.